The source of this T cell receptor beta chain is a study of regulatory T cells in long-lasting Graves disease (dated by TCRdb to about 2021). Study-level background: Persistent Graves' disease meant more than 5 years of antithyroid drug treatment with TSH receptor autoantibodies that stayed positive. The study was registered as a clinical trial and conducted in China. Persistent Graves' disease patients in the clinical cohort had taken antithyroid drugs for roughly 10 years on average. A total of roughly 33 samples underwent TCR sequencing: some 13 from persistent and approximately 20 from newly diagnosed Graves' disease patients. This study used TCR sequencing and RNA sequencing of peripheral blood to compare persistent Graves' disease patients against newly diagnosed Graves' disease patients. What the study reported, not specific to this receptor: Sequencing and analysis were restricted to the TCR beta chain. Persistent disease showed preferential use of TRBV28, TRBJ1-2 and TRBJ2-5, whereas newly diagnosed disease favored TRBV20-1 and TRBJ2-1. Lower TCR Shannon entropy and fewer highly expanded clones were observed in persistent Graves' disease patients than in newly diagnosed patients, which suggested clonal expansion. As a limitation, the authors acknowledged that the small sample size may reduce accuracy. Because the primary lesion, thyroid tissue, could not be accessed, the study looked at peripheral blood alone. Patients with persistent disease shared more public clonotypes (about 2,900) than newly diagnosed patients did (more than 900).

This clonotype appeared many times. It lacks a known antigen. No base-level quality is on record; no much larger clone is a single base apart. CDR1 and CDR2 (SGHAT, FQNNGV) derive from the germline V gene. V is trimmed back by 0 bases and J by 5 bases, and the junction contains 5 bases that no gene match accounts for. Counted from cysteine to phenylalanine, this CDR3 has 15 amino acids. Of the read, only the CDR3 DNA is kept; its 45 bases are in frame from base 1. What this sample's time point label stands for: persistent/refractory GD, antithyroid drugs over 5 years with positive TRAb. For both TCR sequencing and RNA sequencing, RNA was extracted from PBMCs using TRIzol. The diagnosis of Graves' disease was made according to American Thyroid Association guidelines. Patients for the study were recruited at an endocrinology department in Xi'an, China. Each patient gave approximately 10 milliliters of peripheral blood, collected in an EDTA anticoagulant tube. Ficoll Paque Plus density gradient separation was used to isolate PBMCs, and no further T cell sorting was done. An Agilent 2100 Bioanalyzer and agarose gel were used to check RNA quality, and a NanoDrop 2000 was used to measure RNA concentration.

The library was built by means of multiplex PCR. The sequencer was an Illumina HiSeq 4000. iRepertoire HTBI primers and Arm-PCR amplification of CDR3 regions were used to construct TCR beta libraries. Gel purification was performed on PCR products prior to sequencing. From the authors' description of their analysis: A total of fewer than 80 TRBV and 14 TRBJ segments were identified across samples and were used for gene usage analysis of CDR3 amino acid clonotypes. COPE and FqMerger were used to merge filtered high-quality paired reads into contigs. BLAST was used to align contigs to IMGT TRBV, TRBD and TRBJ reference genes, and CDR3 was defined according to IMGT. Highly expanded clones were defined as clonotypes with a frequency above 0.1%. Shannon entropy was used to measure repertoire diversity, and the Gini coefficient was used to measure V-J evenness. Clonotypes shared by more than one individual were considered public. TCRdb took the public reads, trimmed them with fastp at Q25, ran MiXCR for clone calling and kept in-frame beta chains. CDR3 protein duplicates are merged, each entry listing the most common genes and DNA. What appears here as the V and J calls and clone size reflects TCRdb's work, not the paper's. Present in this sample are a few hundred thousand distinct CDR3 sequences, 23% of which were seen just once. The ten largest clones add up to roughly 26% of the sample.

This sequence was found in a female donor with Graves disease. This specimen was peripheral blood mononuclear cells (PBMCs), taken when the disease was refractory, from a patient treated with antithyroid drugs. The sequence joins TRBV11-2 to TRBJ2-5; the central 8 bases match TRBD1. The nucleotide sequence reads TGTGCCAGCAGCTTAGAGTGGACAGGGTGGGAGACCCAGTACTTC. Its amino acids are CASSLEWTGWETQYF.